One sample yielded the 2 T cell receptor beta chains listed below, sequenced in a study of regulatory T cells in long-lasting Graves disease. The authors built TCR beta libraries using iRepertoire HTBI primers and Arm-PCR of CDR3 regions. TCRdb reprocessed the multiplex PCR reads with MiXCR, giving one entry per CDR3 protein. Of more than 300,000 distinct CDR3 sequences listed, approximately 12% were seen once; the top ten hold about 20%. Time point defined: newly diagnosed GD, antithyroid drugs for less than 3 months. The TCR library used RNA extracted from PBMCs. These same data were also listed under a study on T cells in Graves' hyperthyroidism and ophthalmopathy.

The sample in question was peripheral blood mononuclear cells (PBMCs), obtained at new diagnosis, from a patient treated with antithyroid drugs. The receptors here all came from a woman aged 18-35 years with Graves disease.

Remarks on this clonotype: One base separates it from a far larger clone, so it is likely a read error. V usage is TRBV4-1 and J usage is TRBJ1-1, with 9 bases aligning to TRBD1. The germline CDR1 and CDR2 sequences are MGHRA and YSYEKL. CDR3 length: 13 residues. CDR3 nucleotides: TGCGCCAGCAGCCTGAACCGGGACAGGGAAGCTCTCTTT. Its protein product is CASSLNRDREALF.

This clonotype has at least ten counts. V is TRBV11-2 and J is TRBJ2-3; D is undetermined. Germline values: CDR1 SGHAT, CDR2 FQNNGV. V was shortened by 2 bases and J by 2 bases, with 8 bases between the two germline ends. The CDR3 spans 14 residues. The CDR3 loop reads CASSLPLYTDTQYF. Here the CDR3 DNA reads TGTGCCAGCAGCTTACCCCTCTACACAGATACGCAGTATTTT.